This T cell receptor beta chain derives from a study of siplizumab effects on memory and regulatory T cells (dated by TCRdb to 2018 to 2020). For the wider study: The effect of the anti-CD2 antibody siplizumab on alloreactive T-cell subsets was examined in allogeneic mixed lymphocyte reactions constructed from human PBMCs. The study at large found these results: Of the alloreactive CD4+ clones that could be mapped, the Treg-derived share averaged about 67% with siplizumab compared with around 25% in control reactions. Because sequences below about 10^-5 frequency were poorly captured, only a minor fraction of alloreactive clones could be mapped to unstimulated subsets. Unstimulated naive T cells appeared to be more diverse than memory T cells, and naive cells seemed to make a substantial contribution to the alloresponse. Whether proliferating Tregs from siplizumab cultures were suppressive was not functionally confirmed. A naive or memory phenotype could not be assigned to roughly 80-95% of proliferating CD4+ or CD8+ clones. Siplizumab significantly reduced the cumulative frequency of alloreactive sequences traceable to unstimulated CD4+ memory T cells.

The germline V gene yields SGHTA for CDR1 and FQGTGA for CDR2. At the junction V is shortened by 6 bases and J by 4 bases; bases outside the gene matches: 8. Including cysteine and phenylalanine, the CDR3 has 15 amino acids. This entry keeps only the CDR3 DNA: 45 bases, framed from base 1. The library came from the immunoSEQ multiplex PCR assay. Some 100,000 TCR templates per sample were assayed by the deep sequencing platform. Genomic DNA extracted from sorted T cells was used for TCRbeta CDR3 sequencing. For the original study's pipeline: The R programming language was used for clonal analysis of TCRbeta CDR3 data. Unstimulated samples were compared with post-reaction CFSE-low samples to define alloreactive CD4+ and CD8+ clones. Alloreactive CD4+ clones were assigned to regulatory or non-regulatory origin by matching sequences to sorted unstimulated Treg and non-Treg repertoires. Imported from immuneACCESS, the table was reduced by TCRdb to in-frame sequences with V and J called. These copies leave out some clones; in studies compared against another copy, an unresolved V gene accounts for under half, and the cause of the remainder is not known. That table is the source of V, J and clone size, and D and trimming were worked out from the DNA. Within this sample are about 110,000 clones, with over 85% of them counted one time only. The top ten clones comprise 1.3% of the sample.

Details on this clone: The antigen it recognizes is unknown. One base away there is no much larger clone; base qualities are not given.

Sorted unstimulated T cells and proliferating T cells recovered from mixed lymphocyte reactions were subjected to TCRbeta CDR3 sequencing. Fresh whole blood from around 11 HLA-typed healthy donors was used to isolate PBMCs. The specimen was CD4+ T cells sorted from blood. This TCR was recovered from a human donor in good health. The chain is encoded by TRBV7-3 joined to TRBJ2-3, and 9 junctional nucleotides match TRBD2. The CDR3 sequence is CASSFSGSSPDTQYF. The DNA is TGTGCCAGCAGTTTTAGCGGGAGCTCGCCAGATACGCAGTATTTT.